A single sample gave rise to the 30 T cell receptor beta chains below, sequenced in a study of shared clonotypes between healthy human individuals. Generated by immunoSEQ multiplex PCR, the TCRdb table keeps only in-frame clones and is missing some. Of roughly 500,000 clones listed, roughly 80% are singletons. The sample was PBMCs. The origin of the receptors is a woman aged 40-49 years in good health. Some clones in this sample may be carry-over from other donors' samples.

The chain recombines TRBV7-2 with TRBJ1-5, with D perhaps matching TRBD1 (6 bases). V shed 4 bases and J shed 6 bases, with 13 bases lying between them. The germline gives CDR1 SGHTA, CDR2 FQGNSA. CDR3 size: 14 residues. CDR3 in amino acids: CASSSRGSGQPQHF. The CDR3 DNA sequence: TGTGCCAGCAGCTCCAGGGGTTCGGGTCAGCCCCAGCATTTT.

The sample holds a few counts of this clone. J is TRBJ2-2 and V is TRBV7-6; tentatively, D is TRBD1 (6 bases). Germline CDR1 reads SGHVS; CDR2 reads FNYEAQ. The CDR3 runs 15 residues. Trimming cost V 0 bases and J 2 bases, with 7 bases left between them. CDR3 in amino acids: CASSLAGGNTGELFF. The CDR3 DNA is TGTGCCAGCAGCTTAGCAGGGGGTAACACCGGGGAGCTGTTTTTT.

The chain couples TRBV5-1 to TRBJ2-1; 11 bases are a match to TRBD2. Germline V CDR1 and CDR2: SGHRS, YFSETQ. The CDR3 has 15 residues. J lost 3 bases, V lost 1 base, and 0 bases had no gene match. CDR3 sequence (DNA): TGCGCCAGCAGCTTGACTAGCGGGAGCTACAATGAGCAGTTCTTC. Its protein is CASSLTSGSYNEQFF.

The chain is built from TRBV4-2 and TRBJ2-2, with 14 bases fitting TRBD2. In germline, CDR1 is LGHNA, CDR2 YNFKEQ. The CDR3 length is 18 residues. V lost 0 bases and J lost 5; bases outside the gene matches: 5. The CDR3 reads CASSQELRLAGGTGELFF. The CDR3 DNA follows: TGTGCCAGCAGCCAAGAACTGCGACTAGCGGGAGGGACCGGGGAGCTGTTTTTT.

In the case of this clone: The junction does not match germline at one end; this may be a read error. J is TRBJ2-7 and V is TRBV5-1, with D possibly being TRBD1 or TRBD2 (5 bases each). Germline CDR1 reads SGHRS; CDR2 reads YFSETQ. CDR3 length: 13 amino acids. CDR3 DNA sequence: TGCGCCAGCAGCGGCCCCCCGGCATATGAGGGGCACTTC. This sequence encodes CASSGPPAYEGHF.

A remark on this clone: Just one base apart from a much larger clone, this may be a read error. The identical CDR3 is also encoded by other nucleotide sequences in the sample. The chain links TRBV5-1 to TRBJ2-1, with no clear D. The CDR3 has 14 residues. V dropped 4 bases and J dropped 6 bases, with 14 bases sitting between them. Per the germline V gene, CDR1 is SGHRS and CDR2 is YFSETQ. In DNA, the CDR3 is TGCGCCAGCAGCCTGGCGAGTAGCACCAATGAGCAGTTCTTC. It translates to CASSLASSTNEQFF.

V and J are TRBV28 and TRBJ1-5; D is uncertain. CDR3 length: 14 residues. Deletions cut 4 bases from V and 6 bases from J, with 13 bases between. Germline V gene sequence: CDR1 MDHEN, CDR2 SYDVKM. This chain's CDR3 is CASSSDLMVQPQHF. The CDR3 nucleotides read TGTGCCAGCAGTTCGGACCTGATGGTTCAGCCCCAGCATTTT. Complete variable domain (other parts from reference TRBV28 and TRBJ1-5): DVKVTQSSRYLVKRTGEKVFLECVQDMDHENMFWYRQDPGLGLRLIYFSYDVKMKEKGDIPEGYSVSREKKERFSLILESASTNQTSMYLCASSSDLMVQPQHFGDGTRLSIL.

This chain joins TRBV2 and TRBJ2-1, with D hard to call. The CDR3 has 11 residues. Germline V lookup: CDR1 SNHLY, CDR2 FYNNEI. The V and J ends lost 4 bases and 9 bases respectively, with 7 bases between them. CDR3 loop: CASSVLGEQFF. The DNA of the CDR3 is TGTGCCAGCAGTGTGTTGGGTGAGCAGTTCTTC.

This chain joins TRBV7-2 and TRBJ1-2; 12 bases match TRBD1. Germline lookup yields CDR1 SGHTA and CDR2 FQGNSA. The V gene end was trimmed by 1 base and the J gene end by 6 bases; junction bases not matched to a gene: 9. The CDR3 length is 17 residues. CDR3 bases: TGTGCCAGCAGCTTAGTGTCAGGGACAGGGGGCCTAGATGGCTACACCTTC. Protein product: CASSLVSGTGGLDGYTF.

This clone was recorded many times. This same CDR3 is encoded by further DNA sequences in the sample. The chain combines TRBV7-2 with TRBJ2-1, with D unresolved. The CDR3 length is 16 residues. The germline CDR1 and CDR2 sequences are SGHTA and FQGNSA. Deletions cut 3 bases from V and 2 bases from J, with 14 bases between. The CDR3 nucleotides read TGTGCCAGCAGCTTTTCATCGCCTGGCGCCTACAATGAGCAGTTCTTC. It is translated as CASSFSSPGAYNEQFF.

In nucleotides, the CDR3 is TGCGCCAGCAGCCCCACAGACCCTACTGGCGAAAAACTGTTTTTT. Amino acids: CASSPTDPTGEKLFF. The chain employs TRBV5-1 and TRBJ1-4, with D unclear. The V end lost 4 bases, the J end lost 8 bases, and 18 bases lay between the germline ends. CDR3 size: 15 residues. Germline V gives CDR1 SGHRS, CDR2 YFSETQ.

This clone was counted between two and nine times. CDR3 sequence reads: CASSQVPGGVTGELFF. The CDR3 DNA reads as TGCGCCAGCAGCCAAGTCCCAGGGGGCGTCACCGGGGAGCTGTTTTTT. This chain links TRBV4-1 with TRBJ2-2; 8 nucleotides line up with TRBD1. Trimming at V came to 1 base and at J to 4 bases, leaving 5 bases not matched to a gene. The CDR3 loop spans 16 amino acids. The germline CDR1 and CDR2 sequences are MGHRA and YSYEKL.

The CDR3 sequence: CASSGGGSTPSLYEQYF. CDR3 DNA: TGTGCCAGCTCCGGCGGCGGGAGTACTCCCTCTCTCTACGAGCAGTACTTC. V and J are TRBV18 and TRBJ2-7; 7 nucleotides line up with TRBD2. There are 17 residues in the CDR3. V trimming: 6 bases; J trimming: 3 bases; junction bases outside the gene matches: 17. Germline assignment: CDR1 KGHSH and CDR2 LQKENI.

This clone was seen only a few times. The rearrangement links TRBV4-1 to TRBJ1-2; D is uncertain. V was shortened by 2 bases and J by 4 bases, with 14 bases between the two germline ends. The germline CDR1 and CDR2 sequences are MGHRA and YSYEKL. This CDR3 is 15 amino acids long. This CDR3 is CASSQPLGRSYGYTF. The CDR3 nucleotides are TGCGCCAGCAGCCAACCTCTCGGGAGGTCCTATGGCTACACCTTC.

This rearrangement joins TRBV5-5 to TRBJ2-1, with 8 nucleotides matching TRBD2. J lost 7 bases, V lost 4 bases, and 22 bases had no gene match. In germline, CDR1 is SGHKS, CDR2 YYEKEE (reference sequence). There are 19 residues in the CDR3. The CDR3 reads CASSQESGTRDIGGNEQFF. The CDR3 DNA reads TGTGCCAGCAGCCAAGAATCCGGGACTAGGGACATCGGCGGGAATGAGCAGTTCTTC.

Many counts were recorded for this clone. Different DNA sequences within this sample yield the same CDR3. This sequence joins TRBV10-3 and TRBJ2-5; 7 bases match TRBD1. The CDR3 sequence is 14 residues long. CDR1 is ENHRY and CDR2 is SYGVKD in the germline V gene. V lost 5 bases, J lost 4 bases, and 7 bases stayed unmatched. The CDR3 spells CAISTGQVRETQYF. The CDR3 nucleotides are TGTGCCATCAGTACAGGACAGGTGCGAGAGACCCAGTACTTC.

This clone has a single count. The sample has other DNA sequences that encode this CDR3 too. V usage is TRBV7-8 and J usage is TRBJ2-7; D uncertain. Trimming pared 1 base from V and 0 bases from J, leaving 4 bases between. The length of the CDR3 is 13 residues. Per the germline V gene, CDR1 is SGHVS and CDR2 is FQNEAQ. CDR3 sequence (DNA): TGTGCCAGCAGCTTAGGTTTCTCCTACGAGCAGTACTTC. This sequence encodes CASSLGFSYEQYF.

A note on this clone: Other DNA sequences in the sample encode the same CDR3. The J gene is TRBJ2-1, the V gene TRBV5-1; 11 positions agree with TRBD2. The CDR3 sequence is 15 residues long. The junction had 5 bases not matched to a gene; V was cut back by 4 bases and J by 5 bases. Germline V gene sequence: CDR1 SGHRS, CDR2 YFSETQ. The CDR3 DNA is TGCGCCAGCAGCCTCGTGGGACTAGCGGACAATGAGCAGTTCTTC. It is translated as CASSLVGLADNEQFF.

On this clone itself: Just one base apart from a much larger clone, this may be a read error. CDR3 in amino acids: CASSSGTGRMSEQFF. As DNA, the CDR3 is TGCGCCAGCAGCTCGGGGACAGGGCGTATGTCTGAGCAGTTCTTC. This chain links TRBV5-1 with TRBJ2-1, with TRBD1 matching over 9 bases. CDR1 SGHRS and CDR2 YFSETQ come from the germline V gene. The CDR3 contains 15 residues. V lost 3 bases and J lost 9; bases outside the gene matches: 10.

Note on this clone: This likely traces to a read error, being one base from a far larger clone. The gene calls are TRBV25-1 and TRBJ1-1; a weak D match, TRBD1 (5 bases). The V end lost 0 bases, the J end lost 1 base, and 15 bases lay between the germline ends. Germline V CDR1 and CDR2: MGHDK, SYGVNS. The CDR3 extends over 17 amino acids. The CDR3 reads CASSEYTTGQGNTEAFF. The CDR3 DNA follows: TGTGCCAGCAGTGAATATACGACTGGGCAGGGGAACACTGAAGCTTTCTTT.

This clone was observed once. The chain links TRBV11-2 to TRBJ1-2; 8 bases are shared with TRBD1. The ends lost 1 base at V and 5 bases at J; junction bases unmatched: 0. The CDR3 runs 13 residues. In germline, CDR1 is SGHAT, CDR2 FQNNGV. CDR3 in DNA: TGTGCCAGCAGCTTAGGACAGGGGTATGGCTACACCTTC. Encoded protein: CASSLGQGYGYTF.

This clone was recorded once. The chain recombines TRBV27 with TRBJ1-2, with TRBD1 matching 7 bases. With 7 bases clipped from V and 8 bases from J, the junction kept 10 bases outside the gene matches. Germline V gene data show CDR1 as MNHEY and CDR2 as SMNVEV (reference sequence). The CDR3 sequence is 13 residues long. DNA of the CDR3: TGTGCCAGCACCGGACAGGCGACCTACGGCTACACCTTC. Protein: CASTGQATYGYTF.

This clone was detected a few times. J is TRBJ1-2 and V is TRBV7-9; 9 nucleotides match TRBD1. The CDR3 loop spans 13 amino acids. Germline V gene lookup returns CDR1 SEHNR and CDR2 FQNEAQ (reference sequence). Trimming at V came to 5 bases and at J to 6 bases, leaving 4 bases not matched to a gene. The CDR3 nucleotides are TGTGCCAGCAGCCAACAGGGGGCGCATGGCTACACCTTC. It codes for CASSQQGAHGYTF.

This clone has only a few counts. J is TRBJ2-1 and V is TRBV7-3; 10 bases fit TRBD2. Germline lookup yields CDR1 SGHTA and CDR2 FQGTGA. Trimming cost V 9 bases and J 9 bases; bases outside gene matches: 8. The CDR3 consists of 13 residues. The chain's CDR3 is CASALAGAGEQFF. The CDR3 coding sequence is TGTGCCAGTGCCCTAGCGGGAGCCGGTGAGCAGTTCTTC.

A single count supports this clone. The V call is TRBV30, the J call TRBJ2-2; TRBD1 or TRBD2 may be the D gene (5 bases each). From germline, CDR1 is GTSNPN and CDR2 SVGIG (reference sequence). CDR3 length: 14 amino acids. V dropped 7 bases and J dropped 1 base, with 13 bases sitting between them. The chain's CDR3 is CASPGPENTGELFF. DNA of the CDR3: TGTGCCTCCCCGGGACCTGAGAACACCGGGGAGCTGTTTTTT.

Notes on this clone: The likely explanation is a read error, given a far larger clone one base away. This sequence joins TRBV6-5 and TRBJ2-1; TRBD2 is a possible D gene (6 bases). Trimming left V 10 bases short and J 5 bases short, with 18 bases between. The germline V gene encodes CDR1 MNHEY and CDR2 SVGAGI. CDR3 length: 14 residues. The CDR3, as DNA: TGTGCCACCCCCAAGACAGCGGGTCACAATGAGCAGTTCTTC. This sequence encodes CATPKTAGHNEQFF.

The V gene is TRBV15, the J gene TRBJ2-7, with D possibly being TRBD2 (6 bases). In germline, CDR1 is LNHNV, CDR2 YYDKDF (reference sequence). V shed 5 bases and J shed 3 bases, with 14 bases lying between them. This CDR3 has 14 residues. CDR3: CATSLGETSYEQYF. CDR3 in DNA: TGTGCCACCAGCCTTGGGGAGACTAGCTACGAGCAGTACTTC.

V usage is TRBV18 and J usage is TRBJ1-1; D is unclear. CDR1 KGHSH and CDR2 LQKENI come from the germline V gene. CDR3 length: 16 residues. Between the trimmed V and J ends, which lost 1 base and 2 bases, there was a span of 14 bases. The DNA of the CDR3 is TGTGCCAGCTCACCACGTGGCCACAACGCCAACACTGAAGCTTTCTTT. This translates into CASSPRGHNANTEAFF. Full variable domain (rest looked up from reference TRBV18 and TRBJ1-1): NAGVMQNPRHLVRRRGQEARLRCSPMKGHSHVYWYRQLPEEGLKFMVYLQKENIIDESGMPKERFSAEFPKEGPSILRIQQVVRGDSAAYFCASSPRGHNANTEAFFGQGTRLTVV.

The rearrangement links TRBV6-1 to TRBJ1-5, with 7 nucleotides matching TRBD1. Looked up from germline, CDR1 is MNHNS and CDR2 is SASEGT. This CDR3 contains 15 residues. The V gene end was trimmed by 2 bases and the J gene end by 7 bases; junction bases not matched to a gene: 8. The CDR3 region is CASSESRGRGQPQHF. Here the CDR3 DNA reads TGTGCCAGCAGTGAATCTAGGGGGCGCGGGCAGCCCCAGCATTTT.

V and J are TRBV5-1 and TRBJ1-1; D gene uncertain. The CDR3 is 15 amino acids. The V gene lost 0 bases and the J gene lost 1 base, with 10 bases spanning the gap. The V gene's germline CDR1 is SGHRS and CDR2 YFSETQ. The CDR3 bases are TGCGCCAGCAGCTTGGCCCAGGTGCGGAACACTGAAGCTTTCTTT. This translates into CASSLAQVRNTEAFF. Variable domain in full (rest from reference TRBV5-1 and TRBJ1-1): KAGVTQTPRYLIKTRGQQVTLSCSPISGHRSVSWYQQTPGQGLQFLFEYFSETQRNKGNFPGRFSGRQFSNSRSEMNVSTLELGDSALYLCASSLAQVRNTEAFFGQGTRLTVV.